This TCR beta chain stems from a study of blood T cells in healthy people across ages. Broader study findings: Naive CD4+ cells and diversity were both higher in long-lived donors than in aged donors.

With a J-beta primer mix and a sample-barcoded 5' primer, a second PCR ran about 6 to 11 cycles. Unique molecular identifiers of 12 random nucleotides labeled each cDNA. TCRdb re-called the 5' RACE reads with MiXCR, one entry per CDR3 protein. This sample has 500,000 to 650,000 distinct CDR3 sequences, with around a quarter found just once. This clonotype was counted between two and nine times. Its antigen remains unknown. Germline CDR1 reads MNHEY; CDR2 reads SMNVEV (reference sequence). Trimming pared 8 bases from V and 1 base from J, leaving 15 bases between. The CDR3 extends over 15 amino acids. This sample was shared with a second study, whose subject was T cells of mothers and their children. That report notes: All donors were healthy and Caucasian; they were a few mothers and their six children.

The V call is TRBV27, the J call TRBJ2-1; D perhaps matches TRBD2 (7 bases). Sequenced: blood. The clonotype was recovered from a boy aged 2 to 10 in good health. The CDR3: CASRRRGPSYNEQFF. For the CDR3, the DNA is TGTGCCAGCCGTAGGCGGGGGCCATCCTACAATGAGCAGTTCTTC.